A single sample gave rise to the 27 T cell receptor beta chains below, sequenced in a study of control samples from healthy donors and cancer patients. Sequencing used immunoSEQ multiplex PCR; TCRdb keeps in-frame clones, though not all of them. Of approximately 89,000 clones listed, approximately 89% are singletons. The sequenced sample consisted of blood. The receptor source for this set is a man aged 25-45 years in good health.

Only one count was recorded for this clone. The J gene is TRBJ1-2, the V gene TRBV12-5; D is uncertain. CDR1 and CDR2 from the germline V gene are LGHNT and FRNRAP. CDR3 length: 15 residues. Trimming removed 1 base from V and 8 bases from J, with 17 bases in between. The CDR3 bases are TGTGCTAGTGGTTTGGGCATGCGACCTACCGCGGGCTACACCTTC. It is translated as CASGLGMRPTAGYTF.

The CDR3 DNA sequence: TGTGCCAGCAGTGATGGGACACCCCAAGAGACCCAGTACTTC. Translation gives CASSDGTPQETQYF. The J gene is TRBJ2-5, the V gene TRBV25-1, with D possibly being TRBD1 (6 bases). Germline values: CDR1 MGHDK, CDR2 SYGVNS. V lost 3 bases to trimming and J lost 1 base, with 9 bases between them. The CDR3 has 14 amino acids.

This clone was counted a few times. CDR3 in amino acids: CASSSSKYPGETQYF. The CDR3 nucleotides are TGTGCCAGCAGTTCATCCAAATACCCCGGGGAGACCCAGTACTTC. The chain uses TRBV28 and TRBJ2-5; no clear D. CDR1 is MDHEN and CDR2 is SYDVKM in the germline V gene. V shed 4 bases and J shed 5 bases, with 17 bases lying between them. This CDR3 has 15 residues.

V is TRBV15 and J is TRBJ2-3; tentatively, D is TRBD2 (7 bases). The CDR3 contains 15 residues. The germline gives CDR1 LNHNV, CDR2 YYDKDF (reference sequence). Trimming removed 7 bases from V and 0 bases from J, with 14 bases in between. The CDR3: CATTWGGGSTDTQYF. CDR3 nucleotides: TGTGCCACCACATGGGGAGGGGGGAGCACAGATACGCAGTATTTT.

The chain uses TRBV24-1 and TRBJ2-1, with 11 positions matching TRBD2. There are 19 residues in the CDR3. From germline, CDR1 is KGHDR and CDR2 SFDVKD. V shed 4 bases and J 1 base; nucleotides not matched to a gene: 11. The CDR3 sequence is CATSDRVAGTSGSYNEQFF. The DNA for the CDR3 is TGTGCCACCAGTGACCGAGTAGCCGGGACTAGCGGATCCTACAATGAGCAGTTCTTC.

The genes are TRBV3-1 (or the pseudogene TRBV3-2) and TRBJ2-1; D gene unclear. The CDR3 totals 15 residues. Per the germline V gene, CDR1 is LGHDT and CDR2 is YNNKEL (reference sequence). The V end lost 5 bases, the J end lost 6 bases, and 17 bases lay between the germline ends. CDR3 residues: CASSSQVRPFNEQFF. The DNA for the CDR3 is TGTGCCAGCAGCTCCCAGGTTAGGCCCTTCAATGAGCAGTTCTTC.

The chain is built from TRBV5-6 and TRBJ1-2, with 9 bases that match TRBD1. Germline V gene sequence: CDR1 SGHDT, CDR2 YYEEEE. The CDR3 is 15 amino acids. J was trimmed by 4 bases and V by 3 bases; bases with no gene match: 7. CDR3 residues: CASSSQGQGIYGYTF. For the CDR3, the DNA is TGTGCCAGCAGCTCTCAGGGACAGGGAATCTATGGCTACACCTTC.

The chain employs TRBV9 and TRBJ2-1, with TRBD2 as a possible D gene (5 bases). The CDR3 extends over 15 amino acids. With 0 bases removed from V and 1 base from J, the gap between germline ends came to 8 bases. Per the germline V gene, CDR1 is SGDLS and CDR2 is YYNGEE. The CDR3 DNA reads as TGTGCCAGCAGCGTAGACGGGGTATCCTACAATGAGCAGTTCTTC. Its protein is CASSVDGVSYNEQFF.

The V and J genes are TRBV21-1 and TRBJ1-1. TRBV21-1 is described as a pseudogene. This CDR3 is built from 13 residues. CDR3 in amino acids: CASSKYTRAEAFF. The CDR3 coding sequence is TGTGCCAGCAGCAAATATACCCGAGCTGAAGCTTTCTTT.

The gene calls are TRBV18 and TRBJ2-7, with 11 nucleotides matching TRBD2. Trimming at V came to 3 bases and at J to 4 bases, leaving 5 bases not matched to a gene. Germline V gene lookup returns CDR1 KGHSH and CDR2 LQKENI. This CDR3 is built from 15 residues. CDR3 nucleotides: TGTGCCAGCTCACCGCTGGCTAGCGGGGGGTACGAGCAGTACTTC. Residues: CASSPLASGGYEQYF.

This clone was detected only a few times. CDR3: CSVVPQGAYAFF. Here the CDR3 DNA reads TGCAGCGTCGTCCCACAGGGGGCGTATGCTTTCTTT. The chain combines TRBV29-1 with TRBJ1-1; 9 nucleotides match TRBD1. Per the germline V gene, CDR1 is SQVTM and CDR2 is ANQGSEA. The CDR3 has 12 amino acids. J was trimmed by 11 bases and V by 6 bases; bases with no gene match: 10.

V gene TRBV18 combines with J gene TRBJ2-5; 7 nucleotides match TRBD1. The length of the CDR3 is 14 residues. J gave up 3 bases and V 3 bases, and 4 bases lay outside the gene matches. The V gene's germline CDR1 is KGHSH and CDR2 LQKENI. The CDR3 region has the DNA TGTGCCAGCTCACCTGTCGACAGGGAAGAGACCCAGTACTTC. It codes for CASSPVDREETQYF.

This chain uses TRBV30 with TRBJ1-3; TRBD1 is a possible D gene (5 bases). In germline, CDR1 is GTSNPN, CDR2 SVGIG (reference sequence). This CDR3 is built from 15 residues. Trimming stripped 8 bases from V and 2 bases from J, with 19 bases between. The DNA for the CDR3 is TGTGCCGCGAAACGGGACCCGGCTCCTGGAAACACCATATATTTT. It encodes CAAKRDPAPGNTIYF.

This chain connects TRBV27 to TRBJ2-1, with D tentatively TRBD1 (6 bases). The V end was cut by 6 bases, the J end by 4 bases, with 16 bases between. CDR1 and CDR2 (germline): MNHEY, SMNVEV (reference sequence). The CDR3 covers 15 residues. The CDR3 spells CASSPTGLYYNEQFF. In DNA form, the CDR3 reads TGTGCCAGCAGCCCGACAGGTCTGTATTACAATGAGCAGTTCTTC.

This chain connects TRBV7-2 to TRBJ1-1, with D tentatively TRBD1 (6 bases). The CDR3 contains 13 residues. V lost 4 bases, J lost 5 bases, and 11 bases lay in between. CDR1 is SGHTA and CDR2 is FQGNSA in the germline V gene. CDR3 residues: CASSSGVKTEAFF. The CDR3 nucleotides read TGTGCCAGCAGCTCAGGGGTAAAGACTGAAGCTTTCTTT.

The genes are TRBV5-1 and TRBJ2-7, with 8 bases fitting TRBD1. Losses at the gene ends were 3 bases for V and 3 bases for J; bases not matched to a gene: 2. Germline CDR1 reads SGHRS; CDR2 reads YFSETQ. This CDR3 contains 13 residues. CDR3 DNA sequence: TGCGCCAGCAGCTATGGGACAGGCTACGAGCAGTACGTC. Translation: CASSYGTGYEQYV.

V and J are TRBV7-9 and TRBJ1-2; D unresolved. Looked up from germline, CDR1 is SEHNR and CDR2 is FQNEAQ (reference sequence). Deletions cut 1 base from V and 6 bases from J, with 6 bases between. This CDR3 is built from 12 residues. The CDR3 nucleotides read TGTGCCAGCAGCTTAGGGGTCCATGGCTACACCTTC. Residues: CASSLGVHGYTF.

The chain combines TRBV12-5 with TRBJ2-1; 8 bases fit TRBD1. Germline CDR1 LGHNT, CDR2 FRNRAP. The CDR3 covers 15 residues. Trimming took 6 bases from V and 7 from J; bases not matched to a gene: 11. CDR3 DNA sequence: TGTGCTAGTGGCATAACAGGGGGTCTTGGGAATGAGCAGTTCTTC. Translating gives CASGITGGLGNEQFF.

The V call is TRBV5-4, the J call TRBJ2-1; no reliable D call. CDR3 size: 14 residues. V dropped 3 bases and J dropped 5 bases, with 12 bases sitting between them. CDR1 SGHNT and CDR2 YYREEE come from the germline V gene (reference sequence). The CDR3 sequence is CASSYRAQHNEQFF. CDR3 DNA sequence: TGTGCCAGCAGCTACCGGGCACAACACAATGAGCAGTTCTTC.

The chain joins TRBV6-5 to TRBJ2-7; 10 bases fit TRBD1. Germline CDR1 reads MNHEY; CDR2 reads SVGAGI. The length of the CDR3 is 15 residues. Unmatched junction bases numbered 7, after V lost 6 bases and J lost 2 bases. This CDR3 reads CASRETGGAAYEQYF. The CDR3 coding sequence is TGTGCCAGCAGAGAGACAGGGGGCGCTGCCTACGAGCAGTACTTC.

The chain recombines TRBV6-1 with TRBJ2-5, with 7 bases that match TRBD1. The V gene end was trimmed by 2 bases and the J gene end by 5 bases; junction bases not matched to a gene: 5. Per the germline V gene, CDR1 is MNHNS and CDR2 is SASEGT. The CDR3 runs 14 residues. The CDR3 sequence is CASSEQDRRETQYF. CDR3 sequence (DNA): TGTGCCAGCAGTGAACAGGACAGGCGGGAGACCCAGTACTTC.

This clone was observed once. The V call is TRBV5-8, the J call TRBJ1-3; D remains ambiguous. Between the trimmed V and J ends, which lost 1 base and 0 bases, there was a span of 8 bases. This CDR3 has 15 amino acids. CDR1 is SGHTS, CDR2 YDEGEE, per germline. Here the CDR3 DNA reads TGTGCCAGCAGCTTGTACATTTTCTCTGGAAACACCATATATTTT. Its protein is CASSLYIFSGNTIYF.

This clone was seen only a few times. The same CDR3 also results from other DNA sequences found in this sample. The chain has TRBV5-6 and TRBJ1-5; no definite D call. The CDR3 totals 12 residues. CDR1 is SGHDT and CDR2 is YYEEEE in the germline V gene. V was pared by 0 bases and J by 5 bases, with 3 bases between. Here the CDR3 reads CASSLGDQPQHF. In DNA, the CDR3 is TGTGCCAGCAGCTTGGGGGATCAGCCCCAGCATTTT.

The chain is built from TRBV19 and TRBJ2-6; D is perhaps TRBD1 (5 bases). CDR3 length: 14 amino acids. V lost 6 bases to trimming and J lost 4 bases, with 10 bases between them. Germline CDR1 is LNHDA and CDR2 is SQIVND (reference sequence). The CDR3 loop reads CASSLQEGANVLTF. For the CDR3, the DNA is TGTGCCAGTAGCTTACAGGAAGGGGCCAACGTCCTGACTTTC.

The rearrangement joins TRBV24-1 to TRBJ2-1; D is undetermined. CDR3 size: 11 residues. V lost 2 bases and J 9 bases, leaving 4 bases between the germline ends. Germline-derived CDR1 and CDR2 are KGHDR and SFDVKD. The CDR3 sequence: CATSDWGEQFF. The CDR3 nucleotides are TGTGCCACCAGTGATTGGGGTGAGCAGTTCTTC.

The chain carries TRBV19 and TRBJ2-5, with TRBD1 as a possible D gene (5 bases). The CDR3 spans 13 residues. The germline V gene encodes CDR1 LNHDA and CDR2 SQIVND (reference sequence). Trimming took 8 bases from V and 2 from J, leaving 12 bases between them. CDR3 loop: CASQGSLQETQYF. DNA of the CDR3: TGTGCCAGTCAGGGCAGCCTACAAGAGACCCAGTACTTC.

The CDR3 region is CATRDRNEKLFF. The CDR3 region has the DNA TGTGCCACCCGGGACAGAAATGAAAAACTGTTTTTT. This chain links TRBV27 with TRBJ1-4; 7 bases are shared with TRBD1. Germline-derived CDR1 and CDR2 are MNHEY and SMNVEV (reference sequence). After removal of 10 bases from V and 5 bases from J, the junction contained 4 bases not matched to a gene. There are 12 residues in the CDR3.